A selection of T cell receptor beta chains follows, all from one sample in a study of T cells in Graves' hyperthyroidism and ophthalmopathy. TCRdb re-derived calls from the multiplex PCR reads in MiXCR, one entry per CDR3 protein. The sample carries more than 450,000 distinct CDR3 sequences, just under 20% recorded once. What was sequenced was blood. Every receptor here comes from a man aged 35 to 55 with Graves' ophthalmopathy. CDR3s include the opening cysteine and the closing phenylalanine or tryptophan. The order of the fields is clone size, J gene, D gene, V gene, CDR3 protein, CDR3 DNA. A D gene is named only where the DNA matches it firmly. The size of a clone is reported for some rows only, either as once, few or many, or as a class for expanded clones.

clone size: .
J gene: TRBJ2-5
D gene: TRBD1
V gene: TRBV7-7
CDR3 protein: CASSSGQVGQETQYF
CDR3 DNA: TGTGCTAGCAGCTCTGGACAGGTGGGACAAGAGACCCAGTACTTC

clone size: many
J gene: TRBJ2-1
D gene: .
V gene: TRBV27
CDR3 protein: CASSSGMGNNEQFF
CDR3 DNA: TGTGCCAGCAGTTCAGGGATGGGGAACAATGAGCAGTTCTTC

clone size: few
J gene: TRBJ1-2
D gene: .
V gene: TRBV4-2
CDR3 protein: CASSARVSYGYTF
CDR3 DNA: TGTGCCAGCAGCGCACGGGTTTCCTATGGCTACACCTTC

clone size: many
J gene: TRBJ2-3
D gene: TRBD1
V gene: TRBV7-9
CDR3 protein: CASSRSGQVTDTQYF
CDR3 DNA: TGTGCCAGCAGCCGGTCGGGACAGGTAACAGATACGCAGTATTTT

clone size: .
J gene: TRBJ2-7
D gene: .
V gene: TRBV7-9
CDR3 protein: CASSSGGVPGSEQYF
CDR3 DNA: TGTGCCAGCAGCTCAGGGGGGGTTCCGGGTAGCGAGCAGTACTTC

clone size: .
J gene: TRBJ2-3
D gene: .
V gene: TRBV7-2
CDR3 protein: CASSQDVPRGRSSTDTQYF
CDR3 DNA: TGCGCCAGCAGCCAAGATGTGCCGCGGGGAAGGTCTAGCACAGATACGCAGTATTTT

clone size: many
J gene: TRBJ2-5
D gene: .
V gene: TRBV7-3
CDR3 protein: CASSLRAGGGETQYF
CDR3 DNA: TGTGCCAGCAGCTTAAGGGCCGGGGGAGGAGAGACCCAGTACTTC

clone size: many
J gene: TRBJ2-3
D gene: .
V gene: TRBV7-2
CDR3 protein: CASSLAVRDNTDTQYF
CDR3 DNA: TGTGCCAGCAGCTTAGCGGTACGAGACAACACAGATACGCAGTATTTT

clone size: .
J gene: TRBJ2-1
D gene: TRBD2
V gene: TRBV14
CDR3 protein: CASSPGTSGLWDEQFF
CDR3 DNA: TGTGCCAGCAGCCCCGGGACTAGCGGGCTGTGGGATGAGCAGTTCTTC

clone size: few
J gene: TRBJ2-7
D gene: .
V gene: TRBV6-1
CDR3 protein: CASLDSFYEQYF
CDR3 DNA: TGTGCCAGCCTAGACAGCTTCTACGAGCAGTACTTC

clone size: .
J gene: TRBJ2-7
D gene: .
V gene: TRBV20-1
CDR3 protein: CSARDAGTRLGEQYF
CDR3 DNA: TGCAGTGCTAGAGATGCGGGGACCCGCTTGGGGGAGCAGTACTTC

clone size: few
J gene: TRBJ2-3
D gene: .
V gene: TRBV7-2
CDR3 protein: CASSLGGSPPVDTQYF
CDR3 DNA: TGTGCCAGCAGCTTAGGGGGGTCCCCCCCCGTGGATACGCAGTATTTT

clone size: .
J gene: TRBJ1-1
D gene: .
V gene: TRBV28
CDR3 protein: CASSSSGENTEAFF
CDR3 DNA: TGTGCCAGCAGTTCCTCCGGGGAGAACACTGAAGCTTTCTTT

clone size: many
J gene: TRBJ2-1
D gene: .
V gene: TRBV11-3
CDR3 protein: CASSLQGGSNEQFF
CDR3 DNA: TGTGCCAGCAGCCTACAGGGAGGAAGTAATGAGCAGTTCTTC

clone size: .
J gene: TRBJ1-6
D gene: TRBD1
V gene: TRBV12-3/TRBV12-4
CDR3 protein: CASSLVDRLNSPLHF
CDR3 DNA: TGTGCCAGCAGTTTAGTGGACAGGCTAAATTCACCCCTCCACTTT

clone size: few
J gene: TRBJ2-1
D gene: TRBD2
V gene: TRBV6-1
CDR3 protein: CASSSGGREFF
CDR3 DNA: TGTGCCAGCAGTAGCGGGGGGCGGGAGTTCTTC

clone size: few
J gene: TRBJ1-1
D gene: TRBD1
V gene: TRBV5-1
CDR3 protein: CASSFQPGQSMNTEAFF
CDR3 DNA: TGCGCCAGCAGCTTTCAACCGGGACAGAGTATGAACACTGAAGCTTTCTTT

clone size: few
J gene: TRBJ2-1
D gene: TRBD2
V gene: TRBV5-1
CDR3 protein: CASSSGLAGGRGEQFF
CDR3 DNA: TGCGCCAGCAGCTCTGGACTAGCGGGAGGGCGGGGTGAGCAGTTCTTC

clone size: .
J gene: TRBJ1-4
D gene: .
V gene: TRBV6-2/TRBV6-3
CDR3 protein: CASSGTLTNEKLFF
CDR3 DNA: TGTGCCAGCAGTGGGACTTTAACTAATGAAAAACTGTTTTTT

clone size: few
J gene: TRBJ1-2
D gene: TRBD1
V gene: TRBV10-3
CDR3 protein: CASRGQDYGYTF
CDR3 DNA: TGTGCCTCCAGGGGGCAGGACTATGGCTACACCTTC

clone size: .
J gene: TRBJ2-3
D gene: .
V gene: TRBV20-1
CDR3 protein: CSARGGLPLRGDTQYF
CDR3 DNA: TGCAGTGCCCGAGGGGGACTGCCCCTTAGGGGAGATACGCAGTATTTT

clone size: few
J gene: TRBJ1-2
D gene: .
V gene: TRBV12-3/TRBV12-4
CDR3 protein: CASSFRGAGDGYTF
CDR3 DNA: TGTGCCAGCAGTTTTAGGGGGGCTGGGGATGGCTACACCTTC

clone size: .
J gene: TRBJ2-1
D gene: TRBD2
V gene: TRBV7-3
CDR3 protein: CASSSTLTGTNNEQFF
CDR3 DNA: TGTGCCAGCAGCTCCACCTTAACCGGGACTAATAATGAGCAGTTCTTC

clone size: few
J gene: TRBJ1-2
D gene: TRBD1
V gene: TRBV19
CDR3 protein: CASNRDRGSTNYGYTF
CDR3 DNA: TGTGCCAGTAACCGGGACAGGGGATCAACTAACTATGGCTACACCTTC

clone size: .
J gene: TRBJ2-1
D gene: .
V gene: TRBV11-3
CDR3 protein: CASSPRDCSYNEQFF
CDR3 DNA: TGTGCCAGCAGCCCCCGGGACTGTTCCTACAATGAGCAGTTCTTC

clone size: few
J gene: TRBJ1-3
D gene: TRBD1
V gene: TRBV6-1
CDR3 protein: CASSAQGAPPGNTIYF
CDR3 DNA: TGTGCCAGCAGTGCTCAGGGGGCGCCTCCTGGAAACACCATATATTTT

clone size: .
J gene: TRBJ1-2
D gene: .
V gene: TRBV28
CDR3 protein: CASTLGSNYGYTF
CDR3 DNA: TGTGCCAGCACCCTGGGGAGTAACTATGGCTACACCTTC

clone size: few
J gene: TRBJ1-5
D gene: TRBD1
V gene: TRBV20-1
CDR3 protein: CSALGGGQPQHF
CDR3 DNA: TGCAGTGCCCTCGGAGGGGGCCAGCCCCAGCATTTT

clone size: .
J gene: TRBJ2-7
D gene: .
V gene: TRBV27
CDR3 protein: CAILVTGFEVEQYF
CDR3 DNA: TGTGCCATTCTCGTCACGGGATTCGAGGTCGAGCAGTACTTC

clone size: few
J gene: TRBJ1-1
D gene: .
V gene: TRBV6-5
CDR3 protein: CASSYSRLSSLGAFF
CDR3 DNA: TGTGCCAGCAGTTACTCGCGGTTGAGTTCCCTCGGAGCTTTCTTT

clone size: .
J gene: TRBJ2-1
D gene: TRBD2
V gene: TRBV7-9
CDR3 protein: CASSTDGRASGRGHEQFF
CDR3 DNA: TGTGCCAGCAGCACCGATGGGCGGGCTAGCGGGAGAGGGCATGAGCAGTTCTTC

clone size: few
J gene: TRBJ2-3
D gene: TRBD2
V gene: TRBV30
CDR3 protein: CAWRVAGTDTQYF
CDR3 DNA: TGTGCCTGGAGGGTAGCGGGGACAGATACGCAGTATTTT

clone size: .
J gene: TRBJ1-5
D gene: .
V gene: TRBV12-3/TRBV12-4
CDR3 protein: CASSHIGSNQPQHF
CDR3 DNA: TGTGCCAGCAGTCATATAGGTAGCAATCAGCCCCAGCATTTT

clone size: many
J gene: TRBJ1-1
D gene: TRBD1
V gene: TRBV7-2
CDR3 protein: CASSPGGSTEAFF
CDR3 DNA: TGTGCCAGCAGCCCAGGGGGTAGCACTGAAGCTTTCTTT

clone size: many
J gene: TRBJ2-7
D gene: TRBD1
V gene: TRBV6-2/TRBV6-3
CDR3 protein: CASSYSPSDRAYEQYF
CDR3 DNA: TGTGCCAGCAGTTACTCCCCCTCGGACAGGGCCTACGAGCAGTACTTC

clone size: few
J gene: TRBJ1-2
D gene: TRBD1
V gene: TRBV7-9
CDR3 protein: CASSFSPGTGPVGYGYTF
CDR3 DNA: TGTGCCAGCAGCTTTAGTCCCGGGACAGGGCCGGTGGGCTATGGCTACACCTTC

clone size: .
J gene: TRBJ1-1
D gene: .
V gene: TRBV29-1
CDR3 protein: CSGRDGSEAFF
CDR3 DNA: TGCAGCGGACGGGACGGGAGTGAAGCTTTCTTT

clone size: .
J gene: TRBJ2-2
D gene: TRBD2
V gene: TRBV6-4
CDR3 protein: CASSLAGGPSTGELFF
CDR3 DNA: TGTGCCAGCAGTCTAGCGGGAGGGCCAAGCACCGGGGAGCTGTTTTTT

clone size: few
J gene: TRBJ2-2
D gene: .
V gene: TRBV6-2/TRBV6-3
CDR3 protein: CASSYAGANTGELFF
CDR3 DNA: TGTGCCAGCAGTTATGCAGGGGCGAACACCGGGGAGCTGTTTTTT

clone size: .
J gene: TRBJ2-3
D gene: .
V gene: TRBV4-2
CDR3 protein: CASSQETRDTQYF
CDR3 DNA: TGTGCCAGCAGCCAAGAGACCCGAGATACGCAGTATTTT

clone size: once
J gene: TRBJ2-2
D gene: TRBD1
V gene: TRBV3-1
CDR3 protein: CASSQRTGDGGELFF
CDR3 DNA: TGTGCCAGCAGCCAACGGACAGGGGACGGCGGGGAGCTGTTTTTT

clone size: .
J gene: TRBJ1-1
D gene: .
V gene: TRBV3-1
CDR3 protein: CASSQGVESREAFF
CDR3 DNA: TGTGCCAGCAGCCAAGGGGTGGAAAGTCGTGAAGCTTTCTTT

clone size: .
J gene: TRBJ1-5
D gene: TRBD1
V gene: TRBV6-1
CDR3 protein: CASTDRGNQPQHF
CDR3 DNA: TGTGCCAGCACAGACAGGGGCAATCAGCCCCAGCATTTT

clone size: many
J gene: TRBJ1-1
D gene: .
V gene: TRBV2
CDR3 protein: CASSEGLSGPGSSEAFF
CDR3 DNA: TGTGCCAGCAGTGAAGGCTTGAGTGGACCGGGCTCAAGTGAAGCTTTCTTT

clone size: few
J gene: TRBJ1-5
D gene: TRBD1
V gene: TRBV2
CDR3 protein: CASTRTGQRQPQHF
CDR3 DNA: TGTGCCAGCACCCGGACAGGGCAGCGTCAGCCCCAGCATTTT

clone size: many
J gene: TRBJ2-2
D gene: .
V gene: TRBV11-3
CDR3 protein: CASSYILVTGELFF
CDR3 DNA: TGTGCCAGCAGCTACATACTTGTAACCGGGGAGCTGTTTTTT

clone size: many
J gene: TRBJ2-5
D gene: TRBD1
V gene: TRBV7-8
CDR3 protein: CASSLDRESETQYF
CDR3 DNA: TGTGCCAGCAGCTTGGACAGGGAATCAGAGACCCAGTACTTC

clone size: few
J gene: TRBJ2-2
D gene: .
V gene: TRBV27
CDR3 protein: CASQGGANTGELFF
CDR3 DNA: TGTGCCAGCCAAGGCGGAGCAAACACCGGGGAGCTGTTTTTT

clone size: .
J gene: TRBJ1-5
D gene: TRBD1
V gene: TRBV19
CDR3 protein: CASSVDRVRGQPQHF
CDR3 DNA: TGTGCCAGTAGTGTCGACAGGGTACGGGGTCAGCCCCAGCATTTT

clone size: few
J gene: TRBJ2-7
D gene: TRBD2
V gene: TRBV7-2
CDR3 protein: CASSLSPGGRYEQYF
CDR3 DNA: TGTGCCAGCAGCTTATCGCCGGGAGGAAGATACGAGCAGTACTTC

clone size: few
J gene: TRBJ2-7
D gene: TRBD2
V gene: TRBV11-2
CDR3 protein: CASSTRTSGGYEQYF
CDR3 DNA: TGTGCCAGCAGCACGAGGACTAGCGGGGGGTACGAGCAGTACTTC